A single sample gave rise to the 17 T cell receptor beta chains below, sequenced in a study of cytomegalovirus exposure and HLA in healthy donors. The PCR employed 60 Vbeta primers together with 13 Jbeta primers. Assay: immunoSEQ multiplex PCR; the TCRdb copy retains only in-frame clones and omits some. The repertoire consists of about 180,000 clones, with roughly 82% occurring once and the leading ten covering approximately 1.5%. The sequenced sample consisted of PBMCs. Every receptor here comes from a man aged 35-49 years in good health and CMV-seronegative.

The chain combines TRBV6-5 with TRBJ2-7; perhaps TRBD1 as D (6 bases). V was trimmed by 0 bases and J by 4 bases, leaving 13 bases between them. Germline loops: CDR1 MNHEY, CDR2 SVGAGI. The length of the CDR3 is 15 residues. CDR3 nucleotides: TGTGCCAGCAGTTACTCCCCCCGGACAGAGTACGAGCAGTACTTC. Protein sequence: CASSYSPRTEYEQYF.

Worth noting for this clone: The junction shows a germline mismatch at one end, possibly a read error. CDR3 DNA sequence: TGTTCCAGCAGCCTACAAGGACTAGCGGGGATTCGGGGGCAGTATTTT. Protein: CSSSLQGLAGIRGQYF. The V gene is TRBV7-9, the J gene TRBJ2-3; 12 bases align to TRBD2. The length of the CDR3 is 16 residues. Germline-derived CDR1 and CDR2 are SEHNR and FQNEAQ (reference sequence).

The chain combines TRBV27 with TRBJ2-1; 10 nucleotides align to TRBD1. J lost 4 bases, V lost 6 bases, and 6 bases had no gene match. Germline V gene data show CDR1 as MNHEY and CDR2 as SMNVEV (reference sequence). This CDR3 comprises 15 residues. This CDR3 reads CASSLGTGEYNEQFF. Here the CDR3 DNA reads TGTGCCAGCAGCCTAGGGACAGGGGAATACAATGAGCAGTTCTTC.

The V call is TRBV19, the J call TRBJ1-3, with 10 bases aligning to TRBD1. The CDR3 runs to 15 residues. Trimming cost V 5 bases and J 2 bases; bases outside gene matches: 3. In germline, CDR1 is LNHDA, CDR2 SQIVND (reference sequence). This chain's CDR3 is CASSLGTGAGNTIYF. The CDR3 DNA is TGTGCCAGTAGTCTTGGGACAGGGGCTGGAAACACCATATATTTT.

CDR3: CASSPGQPYGYTF. As DNA, the CDR3 is TGTGCCAGCAGTCCCGGACAGCCCTATGGCTACACCTTC. The rearrangement joins TRBV11-3 to TRBJ1-2, with D tentatively TRBD1 (6 bases). V lost 6 bases and J 4 bases, leaving 12 bases between the germline ends. This CDR3 is built from 13 residues. Germline lookup yields CDR1 SGHNT and CDR2 YENEEA.

The CDR3 region has the DNA TGTGCCAGCAGTGAGGACAGGGATGGGGGTTTGGGGGCTGAAGCTTTCTTT. It is translated as CASSEDRDGGLGAEAFF. The chain uses TRBV25-1 and TRBJ1-1; 8 bases align to TRBD1. The length of the CDR3 is 17 residues. Germline V gene data show CDR1 as MGHDK and CDR2 as SYGVNS. With V trimmed by 3 bases and J by 6 bases, 15 bases remained unmatched.

The V and J genes are TRBV5-4 and TRBJ2-5, with 8 bases aligning to TRBD2. The V and J ends lost 3 bases and 5 bases, in that order; junction bases with no gene match: 9. The CDR3 spans 15 residues. Per the germline V gene, CDR1 is SGHNT and CDR2 is YYREEE (reference sequence). The DNA of the CDR3 is TGTGCCAGCAGCTCTACCGGGGGGGCTGGGGAGACCCAGTACTTC. This encodes CASSSTGGAGETQYF. Variable domain in full (rest from reference TRBV5-4 and TRBJ2-5): ETGVTQSPTHLIKTRGQQVTLRCSSQSGHNTVSWYQQALGQGPQFIFQYYREEENGRGNFPPRFSGLQFPNYSSELNVNALELDDSALYLCASSSTGGAGETQYFGPGTRLLVL.

This chain joins TRBV28 and TRBJ2-6, with D perhaps matching TRBD2 (5 bases). V dropped 2 bases and J dropped 2 bases, with 7 bases sitting between them. In germline, CDR1 is MDHEN, CDR2 SYDVKM. CDR3 length: 15 amino acids. In DNA, the CDR3 is TGTGCCAGCAGTTTACTCGGGGCTGGGGCCAACGTCCTGACTTTC. Protein product: CASSLLGAGANVLTF.

V and J are TRBV5-4 and TRBJ1-1; D is undetermined. This CDR3 has 15 amino acids. V was clipped by 0 bases and J by 1 base, with 10 bases between them. Germline V gene sequence: CDR1 SGHNT, CDR2 YYREEE (reference sequence). CDR3 sequence: CASSLALAGNTEAFF. The CDR3 DNA sequence: TGTGCCAGCAGCTTGGCCCTGGCGGGGAACACTGAAGCTTTCTTT.

The rearrangement uses TRBV7-2 and TRBJ2-3, with D unclear. The germline CDR1 and CDR2 sequences are SGHTA and FQGNSA. Trimming removed 2 bases from V and 6 bases from J, with 9 bases in between. The CDR3 is 13 residues long. The CDR3, as DNA: TGTGCCAGCAGCTTACTCCGTTCGGATACGCAGTATTTT. Its protein is CASSLLRSDTQYF.

The chain couples TRBV7-2 to TRBJ2-3, with D possibly being TRBD2 (5 bases). V shed 5 bases and J shed 2 bases, with 8 bases lying between them. The CDR3 sequence is 13 residues long. The germline CDR1 and CDR2 sequences are SGHTA and FQGNSA. The CDR3 bases are TGTGCCAGCAGCATCCTAGCCACAGATACGCAGTATTTT. Its translation: CASSILATDTQYF. Variable domain in full (rest from reference TRBV7-2 and TRBJ2-3): GAGVSQSPSNKVTEKGKDVELRCDPISGHTALYWYRQSLGQGLEFLIYFQGNSAPDKSGLPSDRFSAERTGGSVSTLTIQRTQQEDSAVYLCASSILATDTQYFGPGTRLTVL.

This clone showed up just a few times. In DNA, the CDR3 is TGTGCCAGCAGCCCTACTAGCGGGGTCACAGATACGCAGTATTTT. Protein: CASSPTSGVTDTQYF. This chain links TRBV5-4 with TRBJ2-3, with TRBD2 matching over 10 bases. Germline CDR1 SGHNT, CDR2 YYREEE (reference sequence). The CDR3 totals 15 residues. V shed 4 bases, J shed 2 bases, and the junction held 4 bases outside the gene matches.

This clone has more than one count but fewer than ten. V gene TRBV19 combines with J gene TRBJ1-5, with 9 bases fitting TRBD1. The germline gives CDR1 LNHDA, CDR2 SQIVND (reference sequence). The junction had 9 bases not matched to a gene; V was cut back by 6 bases and J by 0 bases. This CDR3 has 17 amino acids. This chain's CDR3 is CASRTGTGPYSNQPQHF. DNA of the CDR3: TGTGCCAGTAGGACCGGGACAGGGCCTTATAGCAATCAGCCCCAGCATTTT.

Turning to this clone: One end of the junction varies from germline; a read error may be responsible. J is TRBJ2-4 and V is TRBV7-9; D call uncertain. CDR1 SEHNR and CDR2 FQNEAQ come from the germline V gene (reference sequence). The CDR3 extends over 9 amino acids. The CDR3 spells CASSFPVDF. The CDR3 coding sequence is TGTGCCAGCAGCTTCCCCGTTGACTTC.

The genes are TRBV18 and TRBJ1-2, with TRBD1 as a possible D gene (5 bases). Germline CDR1 KGHSH, CDR2 LQKENI. There are 14 residues in the CDR3. V dropped 3 bases and J dropped 2 bases, with 10 bases sitting between them. In DNA, the CDR3 is TGTGCCAGCTCACCCCGGGACTCCAACTATGGCTACACCTTC. Translated, it gives CASSPRDSNYGYTF.

A few counts support this clone. The CDR3 is CASSLSRGGLNEQFF. The DNA for the CDR3 is TGTGCCAGCAGCTTGTCACGGGGGGGCCTCAATGAGCAGTTCTTC. The chain couples TRBV11-2 to TRBJ2-1; 8 nucleotides align to TRBD2. This CDR3 is built from 15 residues. V lost 3 bases to trimming and J lost 6 bases; unmatched junction nucleotides: 7. Germline V CDR1 and CDR2: SGHAT, FQNNGV. The full variable domain, completed using reference TRBV11-2 and TRBJ2-1, is EAGVAQSPRYKIIEKRQSVAFWCNPISGHATLYWYQQILGQGPKLLIQFQNNGVVDDSQLPKDRFSAERLKGVDSTLKIQPAKLEDSAVYLCASSLSRGGLNEQFFGPGTRLTVL.

This clone has just one count. The V gene is TRBV4-3, the J gene TRBJ2-7, with D tentatively TRBD2 (5 bases). Deletions cut 3 bases from V and 7 bases from J, with 19 bases between. The CDR3 is 15 amino acids. Per germline, CDR1 LGHNA and CDR2 YSLEER. Here the CDR3 reads CASSQMSFPTIEQYF. For the CDR3, the DNA is TGCGCCAGCAGCCAGATGTCGTTTCCGACTATAGAGCAGTACTTC.